This T cell receptor (beta chain) comes out of a study of untreated major depressive disorder. Study-wide results and limits: CD4+ T cells from depressed patients used TRBV05-01 (Vbeta 5.1) more often than controls.

J gave up 4 bases and V 4 bases, and 5 bases lay outside the gene matches. CDR1 and CDR2 from the germline V gene are SGHRS and YFSETQ. The CDR3 is made up of 14 amino acids. About this clone itself: Its specificity is unknown.

The repertoire was sequenced with immunoSEQ multiplex PCR; TCRdb's copy has only in-frame clones and lacks some. In the table there are 20,000 to 25,000 clones, under 90% of which are singletons. Each depressed patient was pairwise matched to a non-depressed control for sex, age, current smoking status and body mass index. No current or lifetime mood disorder and depressive symptom score of 5 or less defined controls. Sequencing input: CD4+ T cells from PBMCs. The clonotype was recovered from a woman aged 40 to 49 in good health. The chain uses TRBV5-1 and TRBJ2-7; TRBD2 matches at 10 bases. In DNA form, the CDR3 reads TGCGCCAGCAGCGCCTTAGCGGGAGGATACGAGCAGTACTTC. Its protein product is CASSALAGGYEQYF.